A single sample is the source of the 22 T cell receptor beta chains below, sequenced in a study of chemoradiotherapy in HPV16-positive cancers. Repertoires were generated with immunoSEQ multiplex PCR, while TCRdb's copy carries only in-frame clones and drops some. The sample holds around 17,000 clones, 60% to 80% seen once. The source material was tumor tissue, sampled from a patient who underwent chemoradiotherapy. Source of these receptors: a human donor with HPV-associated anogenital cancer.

This chain's CDR3 is CASSQQEASIYEQFF. The CDR3 nucleotides read TGCGCCAGCAGCCAACAGGAAGCTAGCATCTATGAGCAGTTCTTC. V is TRBV4-1 and J is TRBJ2-1; weak D call: TRBD2 (5 bases). CDR3 length: 15 residues. V was shortened by 2 bases and J by 8 bases, with 16 bases between the two germline ends. Germline assignment: CDR1 MGHRA and CDR2 YSYEKL.

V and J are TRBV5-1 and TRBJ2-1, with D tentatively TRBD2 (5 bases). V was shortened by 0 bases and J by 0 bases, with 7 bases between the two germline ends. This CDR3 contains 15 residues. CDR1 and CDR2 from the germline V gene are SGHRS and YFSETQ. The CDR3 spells CASSLAGSSYNEQFF. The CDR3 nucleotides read TGCGCCAGCAGCTTGGCGGGGAGCTCCTACAATGAGCAGTTCTTC.

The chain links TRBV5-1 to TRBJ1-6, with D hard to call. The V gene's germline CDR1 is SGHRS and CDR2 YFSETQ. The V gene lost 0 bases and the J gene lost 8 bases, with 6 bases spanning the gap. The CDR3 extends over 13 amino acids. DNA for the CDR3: TGCGCCAGCAGCTTGGAGGCGGATTCACCCCTCCACTTT. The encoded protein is CASSLEADSPLHF. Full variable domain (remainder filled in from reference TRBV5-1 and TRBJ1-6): KAGVTQTPRYLIKTRGQQVTLSCSPISGHRSVSWYQQTPGQGLQFLFEYFSETQRNKGNFPGRFSGRQFSNSRSEMNVSTLELGDSALYLCASSLEADSPLHFGNGTRLTVT.

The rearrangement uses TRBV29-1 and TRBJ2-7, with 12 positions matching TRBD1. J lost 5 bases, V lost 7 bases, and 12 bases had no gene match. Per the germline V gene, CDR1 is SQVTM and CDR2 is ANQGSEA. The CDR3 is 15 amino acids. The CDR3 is CSAGGGTGGSNEQYF. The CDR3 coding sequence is TGCAGCGCTGGGGGCGGGACAGGGGGCTCGAACGAGCAGTACTTC.

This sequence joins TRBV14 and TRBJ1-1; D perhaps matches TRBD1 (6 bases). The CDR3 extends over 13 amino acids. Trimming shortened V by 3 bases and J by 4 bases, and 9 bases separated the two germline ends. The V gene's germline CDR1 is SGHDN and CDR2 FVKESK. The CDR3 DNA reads TGTGCCAGCAGCCACGGACAGATCACTGAAGCTTTCTTT. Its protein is CASSHGQITEAFF.

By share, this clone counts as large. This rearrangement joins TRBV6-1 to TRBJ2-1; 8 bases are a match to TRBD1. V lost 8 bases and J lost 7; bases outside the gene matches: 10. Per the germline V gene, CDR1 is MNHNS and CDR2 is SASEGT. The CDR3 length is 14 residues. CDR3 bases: TGTGCCAGCTTTCCCGGGACAGGTCAGAATGAGCAGTTCTTC. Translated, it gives CASFPGTGQNEQFF.

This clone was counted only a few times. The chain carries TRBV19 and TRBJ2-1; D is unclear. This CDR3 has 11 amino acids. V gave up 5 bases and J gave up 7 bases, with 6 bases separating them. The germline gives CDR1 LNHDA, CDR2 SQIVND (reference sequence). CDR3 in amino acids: CASSRGNEQFF. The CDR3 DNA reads TGTGCCAGTAGTCGTGGGAATGAGCAGTTCTTC.

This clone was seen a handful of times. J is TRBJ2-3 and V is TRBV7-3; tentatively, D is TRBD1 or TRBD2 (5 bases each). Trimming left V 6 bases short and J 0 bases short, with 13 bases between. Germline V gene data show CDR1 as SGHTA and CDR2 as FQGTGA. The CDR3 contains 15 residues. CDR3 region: CASSISWGSTDTQYF. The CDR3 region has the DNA TGTGCCAGCAGTATTTCATGGGGGAGCACAGATACGCAGTATTTT.

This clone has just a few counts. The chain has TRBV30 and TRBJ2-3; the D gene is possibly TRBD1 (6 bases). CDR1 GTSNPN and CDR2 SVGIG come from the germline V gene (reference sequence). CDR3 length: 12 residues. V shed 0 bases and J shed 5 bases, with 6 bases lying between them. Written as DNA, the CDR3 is TGTGCCTGGAGTGTACAGGGAGATACGCAGTATTTT. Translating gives CAWSVQGDTQYF.

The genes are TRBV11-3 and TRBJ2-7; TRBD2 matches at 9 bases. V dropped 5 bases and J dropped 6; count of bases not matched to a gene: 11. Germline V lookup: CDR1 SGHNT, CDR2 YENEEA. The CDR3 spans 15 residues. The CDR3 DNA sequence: TGTGCCAGCAGCCCGACGGTTAGCGGGAGTCGCGAGCAGTACTTC. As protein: CASSPTVSGSREQYF.

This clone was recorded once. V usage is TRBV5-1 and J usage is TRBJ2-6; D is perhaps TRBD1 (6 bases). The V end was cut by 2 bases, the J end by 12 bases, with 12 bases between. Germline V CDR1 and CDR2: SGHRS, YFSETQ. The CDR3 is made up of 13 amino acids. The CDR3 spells CASSFQGSGVLTF. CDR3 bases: TGCGCCAGCAGCTTCCAGGGGTCCGGCGTCCTGACTTTC.

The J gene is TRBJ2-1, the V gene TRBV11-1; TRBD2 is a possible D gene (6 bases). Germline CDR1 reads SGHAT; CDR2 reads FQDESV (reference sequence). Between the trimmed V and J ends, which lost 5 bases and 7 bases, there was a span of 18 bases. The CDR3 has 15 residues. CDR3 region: CASSPRVLAKNEQFF. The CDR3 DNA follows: TGTGCCAGCAGCCCGCGAGTCCTAGCGAAGAATGAGCAGTTCTTC.

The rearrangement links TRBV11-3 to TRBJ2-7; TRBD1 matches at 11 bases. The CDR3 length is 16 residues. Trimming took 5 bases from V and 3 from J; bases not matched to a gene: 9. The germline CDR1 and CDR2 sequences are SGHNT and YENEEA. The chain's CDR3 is CASSLGTGTGGYEQYF. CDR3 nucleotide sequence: TGTGCCAGCAGCCTAGGGACCGGGACAGGGGGCTACGAGCAGTACTTC.

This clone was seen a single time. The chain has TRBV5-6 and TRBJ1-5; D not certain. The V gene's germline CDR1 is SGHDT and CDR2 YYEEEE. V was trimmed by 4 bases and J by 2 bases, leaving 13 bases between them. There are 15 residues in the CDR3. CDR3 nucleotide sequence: TGTGCCAGCAGCCCCCGGCCTCGGGGCAATCAGCCCCAGCATTTT. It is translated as CASSPRPRGNQPQHF.

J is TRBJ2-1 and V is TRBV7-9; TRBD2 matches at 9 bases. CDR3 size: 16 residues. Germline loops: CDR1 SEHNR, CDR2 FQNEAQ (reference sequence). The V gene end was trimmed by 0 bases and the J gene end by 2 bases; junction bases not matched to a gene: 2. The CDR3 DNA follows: TGTGCCAGCAGCTTAGCGCTAGCGGGAACCTACAATGAGCAGTTCTTC. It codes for CASSLALAGTYNEQFF.

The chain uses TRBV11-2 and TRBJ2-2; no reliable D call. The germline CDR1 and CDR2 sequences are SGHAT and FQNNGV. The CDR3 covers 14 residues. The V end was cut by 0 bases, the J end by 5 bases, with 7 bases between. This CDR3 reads CASSLDYSTGELFF. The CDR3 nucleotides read TGTGCCAGCAGCTTAGATTATAGTACCGGGGAGCTGTTTTTT.

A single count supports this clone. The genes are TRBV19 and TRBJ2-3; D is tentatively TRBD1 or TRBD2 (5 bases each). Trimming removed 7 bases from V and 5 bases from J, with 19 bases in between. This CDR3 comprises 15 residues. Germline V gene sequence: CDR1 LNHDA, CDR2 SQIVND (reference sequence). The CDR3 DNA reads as TGTGCCAGTATGGATGGGGGAACCCGCGGAGATACGCAGTATTTT. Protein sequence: CASMDGGTRGDTQYF.

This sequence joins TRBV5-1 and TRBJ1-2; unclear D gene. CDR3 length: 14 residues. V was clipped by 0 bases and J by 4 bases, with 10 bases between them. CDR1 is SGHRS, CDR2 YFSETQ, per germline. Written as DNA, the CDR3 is TGCGCCAGCAGCTTGGCCGGAACGGCCTATGGCTACACCTTC. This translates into CASSLAGTAYGYTF.

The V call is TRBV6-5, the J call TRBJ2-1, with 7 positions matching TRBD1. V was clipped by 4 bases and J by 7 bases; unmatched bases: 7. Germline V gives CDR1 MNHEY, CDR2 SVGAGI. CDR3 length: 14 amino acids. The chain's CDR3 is CASSSLNRGNEQFF. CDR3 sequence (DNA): TGTGCCAGCAGTTCGTTAAACAGGGGAAATGAGCAGTTCTTC.

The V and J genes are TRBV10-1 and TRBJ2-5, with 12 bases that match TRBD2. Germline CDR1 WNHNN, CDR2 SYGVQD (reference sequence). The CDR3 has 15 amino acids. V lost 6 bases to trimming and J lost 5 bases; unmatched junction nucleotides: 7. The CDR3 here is CASSASGRVSETQYF. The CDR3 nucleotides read TGCGCCAGCAGCGCTAGCGGGAGGGTATCGGAGACCCAGTACTTC.

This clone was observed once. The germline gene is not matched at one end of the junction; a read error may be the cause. The CDR3 coding sequence is TGTGCCAGCAGTCCAAGTTGGGGCAGGTTCACTTTC. This encodes CASSPSWGRFTF. V usage is TRBV27 and J usage is TRBJ2-7, with a weak D call TRBD1 (5 bases). CDR3 length: 12 amino acids. CDR1 and CDR2 (germline): MNHEY, SMNVEV (reference sequence).

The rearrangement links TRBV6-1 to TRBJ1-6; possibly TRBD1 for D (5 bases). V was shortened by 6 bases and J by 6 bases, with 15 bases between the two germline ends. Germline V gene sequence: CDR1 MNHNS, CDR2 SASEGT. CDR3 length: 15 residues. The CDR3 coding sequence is TGTGCCAGCAGCGCGGCGACAGCTAGTAATTCACCCCTCCACTTT. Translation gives CASSAATASNSPLHF.